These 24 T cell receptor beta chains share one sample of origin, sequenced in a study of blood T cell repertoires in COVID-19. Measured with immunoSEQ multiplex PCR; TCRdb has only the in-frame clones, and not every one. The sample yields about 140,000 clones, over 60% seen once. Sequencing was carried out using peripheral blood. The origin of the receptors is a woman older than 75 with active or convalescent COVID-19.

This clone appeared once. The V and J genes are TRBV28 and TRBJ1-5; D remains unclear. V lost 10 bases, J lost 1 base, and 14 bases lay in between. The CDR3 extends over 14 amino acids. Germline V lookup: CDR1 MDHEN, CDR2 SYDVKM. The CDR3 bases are TGTGCCACTTCGGAGCGAGTCAGCAATCAGCCCCAGCATTTT. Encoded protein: CATSERVSNQPQHF.

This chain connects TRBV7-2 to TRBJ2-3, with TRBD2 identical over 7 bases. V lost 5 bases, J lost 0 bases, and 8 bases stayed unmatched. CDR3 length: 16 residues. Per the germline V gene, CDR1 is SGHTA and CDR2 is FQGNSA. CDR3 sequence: CASSPGTTTSTDTQYF. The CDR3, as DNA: TGTGCCAGCAGCCCAGGGACTACCACTAGCACAGATACGCAGTATTTT.

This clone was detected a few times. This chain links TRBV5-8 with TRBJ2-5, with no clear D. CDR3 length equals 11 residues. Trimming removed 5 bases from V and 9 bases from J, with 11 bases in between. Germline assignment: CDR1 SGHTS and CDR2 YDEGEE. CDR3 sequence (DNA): TGTGCCAGCAGAATCGGAGTGGCCCAGTACTTC. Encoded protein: CASRIGVAQYF.

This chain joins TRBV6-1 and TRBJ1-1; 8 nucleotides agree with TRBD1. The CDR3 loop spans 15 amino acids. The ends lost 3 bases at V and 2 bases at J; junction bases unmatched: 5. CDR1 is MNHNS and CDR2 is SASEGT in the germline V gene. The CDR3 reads CASSDMTGANTEAFF. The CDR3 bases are TGTGCCAGCAGTGACATGACAGGGGCTAACACTGAAGCTTTCTTT.

CDR3 sequence: CASSSGTSGPVSTDTQYF. The CDR3 DNA sequence: TGTGCCAGCAGCTCCGGGACTAGCGGACCAGTTAGCACAGATACGCAGTATTTT. This sequence joins TRBV5-4 and TRBJ2-3, with 11 bases lining up with TRBD2. Germline V gene sequence: CDR1 SGHNT, CDR2 YYREEE (reference sequence). The ends lost 3 bases at V and 0 bases at J; junction bases unmatched: 9. The CDR3 extends over 18 amino acids. The whole variable domain, remainder taken from reference TRBV5-4 and TRBJ2-3, is ETGVTQSPTHLIKTRGQQVTLRCSSQSGHNTVSWYQQALGQGPQFIFQYYREEENGRGNFPPRFSGLQFPNYSSELNVNALELDDSALYLCASSSGTSGPVSTDTQYFGPGTRLTVL.

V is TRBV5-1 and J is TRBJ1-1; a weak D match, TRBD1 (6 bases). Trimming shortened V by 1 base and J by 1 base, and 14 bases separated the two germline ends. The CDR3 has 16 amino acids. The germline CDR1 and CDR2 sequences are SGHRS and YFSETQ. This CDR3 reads CASSLNPGTTNTEAFF. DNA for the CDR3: TGCGCCAGCAGCTTGAATCCCGGGACAACGAACACTGAAGCTTTCTTT.

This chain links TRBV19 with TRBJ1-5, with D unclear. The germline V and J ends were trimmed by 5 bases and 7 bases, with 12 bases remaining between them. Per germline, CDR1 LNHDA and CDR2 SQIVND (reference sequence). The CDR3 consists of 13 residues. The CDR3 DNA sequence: TGTGCCAGTAGTCTACGGGGAAACCAGCCCCAGCATTTT. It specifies CASSLRGNQPQHF.

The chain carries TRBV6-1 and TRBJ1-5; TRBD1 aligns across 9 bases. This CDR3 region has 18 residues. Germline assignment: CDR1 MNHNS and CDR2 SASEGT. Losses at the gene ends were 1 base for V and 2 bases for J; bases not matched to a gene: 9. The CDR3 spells CASSEGGRQGVGNQPQHF. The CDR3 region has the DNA TGTGCCAGCAGTGAAGGTGGTAGACAGGGGGTGGGCAATCAGCCCCAGCATTTT.

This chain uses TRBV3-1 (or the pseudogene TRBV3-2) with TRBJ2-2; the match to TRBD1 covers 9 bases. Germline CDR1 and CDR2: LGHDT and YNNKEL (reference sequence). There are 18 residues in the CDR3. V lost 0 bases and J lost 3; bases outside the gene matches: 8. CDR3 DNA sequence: TGTGCCAGCAGCCAAGATCGCGGGGGACAGGGCGACACCGGGGAGCTGTTTTTT. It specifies CASSQDRGGQGDTGELFF.

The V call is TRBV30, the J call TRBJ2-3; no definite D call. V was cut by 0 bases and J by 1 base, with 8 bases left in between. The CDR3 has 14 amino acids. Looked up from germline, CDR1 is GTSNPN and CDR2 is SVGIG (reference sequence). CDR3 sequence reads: CAWSVASGTDTQYF. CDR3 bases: TGTGCCTGGAGTGTAGCTAGTGGCACAGATACGCAGTATTTT. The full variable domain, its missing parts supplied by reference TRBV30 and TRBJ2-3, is SQTIHQWPATLVQPVGSPLSLECTVEGTSNPNLYWYRQAAGRGLQLLFYSVGIGQISSEVPQNLSASRPQDRQFILSSKKLLLSDSGFYLCAWSVASGTDTQYFGPGTRLTVL.

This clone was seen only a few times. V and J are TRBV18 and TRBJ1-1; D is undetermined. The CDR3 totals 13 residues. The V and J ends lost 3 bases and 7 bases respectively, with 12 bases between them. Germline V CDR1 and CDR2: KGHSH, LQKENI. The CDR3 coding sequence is TGTGCCAGCTCACCTTCACAGAACTTTGAAGCTTTCTTT. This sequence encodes CASSPSQNFEAFF.

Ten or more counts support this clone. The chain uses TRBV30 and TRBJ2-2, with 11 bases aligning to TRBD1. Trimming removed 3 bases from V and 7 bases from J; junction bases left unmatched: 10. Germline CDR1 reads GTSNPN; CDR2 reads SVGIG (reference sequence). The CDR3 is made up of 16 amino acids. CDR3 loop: CAWRLDRGRIFGELFF. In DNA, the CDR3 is TGTGCCTGGAGACTGGACAGGGGGCGCATTTTCGGGGAGCTGTTTTTT.

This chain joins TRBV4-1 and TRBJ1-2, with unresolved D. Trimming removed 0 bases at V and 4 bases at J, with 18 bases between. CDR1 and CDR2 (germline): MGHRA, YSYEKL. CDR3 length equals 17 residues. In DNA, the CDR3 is TGCGCCAGCAGCCAAGATTCTATAGGAGGGAAGGGCTATGGCTACACCTTC. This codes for CASSQDSIGGKGYGYTF.

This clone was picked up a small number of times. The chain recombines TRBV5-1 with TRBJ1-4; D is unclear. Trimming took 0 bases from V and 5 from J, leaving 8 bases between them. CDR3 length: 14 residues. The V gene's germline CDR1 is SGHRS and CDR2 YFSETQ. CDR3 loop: CASSLGSQNEKLFF. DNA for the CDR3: TGCGCCAGCAGCTTGGGGTCCCAGAATGAAAAACTGTTTTTT.

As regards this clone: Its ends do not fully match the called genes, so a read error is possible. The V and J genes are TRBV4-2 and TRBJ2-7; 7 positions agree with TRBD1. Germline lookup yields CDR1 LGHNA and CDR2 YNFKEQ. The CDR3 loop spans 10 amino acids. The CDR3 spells CASSGRQGDF. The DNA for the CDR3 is TGTGCCAGCAGCGGACGACAGGGCGATTTC.

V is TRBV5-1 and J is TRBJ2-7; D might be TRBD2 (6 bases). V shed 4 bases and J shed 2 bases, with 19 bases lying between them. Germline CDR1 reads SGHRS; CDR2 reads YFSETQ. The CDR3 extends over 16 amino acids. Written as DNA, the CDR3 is TGCGCCAGCAGCAGGAGTGCGCAGGGAGGAACCTACGAGCAGTACTTC. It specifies CASSRSAQGGTYEQYF.

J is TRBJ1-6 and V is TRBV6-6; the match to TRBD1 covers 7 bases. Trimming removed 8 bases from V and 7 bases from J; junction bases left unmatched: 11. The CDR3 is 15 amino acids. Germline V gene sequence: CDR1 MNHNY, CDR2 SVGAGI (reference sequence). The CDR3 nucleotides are TGTGCCAGCTCCTGGACCGGGACAGCCAATTCACCCCTCCACTTT. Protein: CASSWTGTANSPLHF.

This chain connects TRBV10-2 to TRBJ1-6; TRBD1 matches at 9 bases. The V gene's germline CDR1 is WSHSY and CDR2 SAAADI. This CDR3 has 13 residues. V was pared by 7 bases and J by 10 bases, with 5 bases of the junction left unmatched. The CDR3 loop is CASTTGGPSPLHF. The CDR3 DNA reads TGCGCCAGCACTACAGGGGGCCCATCACCCCTCCACTTT.

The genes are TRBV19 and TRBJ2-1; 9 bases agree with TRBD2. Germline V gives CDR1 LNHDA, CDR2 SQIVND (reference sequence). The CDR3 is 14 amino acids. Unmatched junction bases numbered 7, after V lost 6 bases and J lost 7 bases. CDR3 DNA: TGTGCCAGTAGGGGGACTAGCCGCCTGAATGAGCAGTTCTTC. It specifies CASRGTSRLNEQFF.

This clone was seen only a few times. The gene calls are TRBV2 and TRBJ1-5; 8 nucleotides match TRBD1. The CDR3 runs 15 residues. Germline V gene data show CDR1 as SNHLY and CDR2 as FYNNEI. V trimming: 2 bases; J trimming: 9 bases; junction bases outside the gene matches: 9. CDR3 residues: CASSETGQGGGPQHF. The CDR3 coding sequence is TGTGCCAGCAGTGAAACCGGACAGGGCGGCGGGCCCCAGCATTTT.

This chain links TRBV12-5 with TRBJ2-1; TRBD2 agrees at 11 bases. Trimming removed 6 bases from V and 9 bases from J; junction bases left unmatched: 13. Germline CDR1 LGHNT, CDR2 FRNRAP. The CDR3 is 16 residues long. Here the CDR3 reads CASGSSLAGGVGEQFF. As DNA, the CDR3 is TGTGCTAGTGGATCATCCCTAGCGGGGGGTGTGGGTGAGCAGTTCTTC.

CDR3 region: CASGGVGAGSGNTIYF. The CDR3 nucleotides read TGTGCCAGCGGGGGCGTAGGGGCAGGCTCTGGAAACACCATATATTTT. This rearrangement joins TRBV28 to TRBJ1-3; maybe TRBD1 (6 bases). Germline CDR1 and CDR2: MDHEN and SYDVKM. This CDR3 has 16 residues. The V end was cut by 8 bases, the J end by 0 bases, with 17 bases between.

In nucleotides, the CDR3 is TGTGCCAGTAGTATTTACAGGGGGGAGTACGAGCAGTACTTC. It translates to CASSIYRGEYEQYF. The chain is built from TRBV19 and TRBJ2-7; 8 positions match TRBD1. This CDR3 comprises 14 residues. In germline, CDR1 is LNHDA, CDR2 SQIVND (reference sequence). Unmatched junction bases numbered 5, after V lost 3 bases and J lost 4 bases.

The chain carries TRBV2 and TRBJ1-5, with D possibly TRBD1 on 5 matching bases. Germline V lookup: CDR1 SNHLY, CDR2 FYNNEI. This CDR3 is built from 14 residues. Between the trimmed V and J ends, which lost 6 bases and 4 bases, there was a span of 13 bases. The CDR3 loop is CASRNPQANQPQHF. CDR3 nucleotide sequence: TGTGCCAGCAGAAACCCACAGGCTAATCAGCCCCAGCATTTT.